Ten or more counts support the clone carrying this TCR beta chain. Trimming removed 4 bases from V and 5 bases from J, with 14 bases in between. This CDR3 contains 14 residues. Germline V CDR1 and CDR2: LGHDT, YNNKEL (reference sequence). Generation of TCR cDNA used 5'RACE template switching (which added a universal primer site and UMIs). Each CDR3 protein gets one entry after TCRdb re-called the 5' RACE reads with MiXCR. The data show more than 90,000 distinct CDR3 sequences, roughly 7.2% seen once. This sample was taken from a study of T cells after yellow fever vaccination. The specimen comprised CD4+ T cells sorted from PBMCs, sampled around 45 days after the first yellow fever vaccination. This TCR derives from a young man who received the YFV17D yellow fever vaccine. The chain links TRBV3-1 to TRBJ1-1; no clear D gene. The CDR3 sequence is CASSLNGGRTEAFF. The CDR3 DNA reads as TGTGCCAGCAGCCTGAACGGAGGGAGGACTGAAGCTTTCTTT.